A single T cell receptor (beta chain) is shown here with its context. Its specificity is not known. Germline CDR1 and CDR2: SGHTA and FQGNSA. Between the trimmed V and J ends, which lost 6 bases and 3 bases, there was a span of 14 bases. The CDR3 has 14 amino acids. This record comes from a study of T-cell memory formation after mild COVID-19. Study outcomes and limitations: Second-wave clones that peaked on day 37 lacked confirmed SARS-CoV-2 specificity. CD8+ contracting clones occupied EMRA, while CD4+ ones occupied mainly CM and EM. Pre-infection memory showed some responding clones, and this suggested that cross-reactive memory joined.

Libraries for TCRalpha and TCRbeta carried sample barcodes and unique molecular identifiers via 5'RACE. From the 5' RACE reads, TCRdb called clonotypes with MiXCR, one entry per CDR3 protein. The table includes about 200,000 distinct CDR3 sequences, about 9.2% detected once. The clonotype was recovered from a man between 18 and 29 years old who had mild COVID-19 (a few samples of this study predate the infection). Cell type and time point are not known. This sequence joins TRBV7-2 and TRBJ1-1; D call uncertain. The material sequenced was PBMCs or a T cell subset sorted from them (not recorded which). The DNA of the CDR3 is TGTGCCAGCAGTTACGGTCGGGAGTACACTGAAGCTTTCTTT. This sequence encodes CASSYGREYTEAFF.